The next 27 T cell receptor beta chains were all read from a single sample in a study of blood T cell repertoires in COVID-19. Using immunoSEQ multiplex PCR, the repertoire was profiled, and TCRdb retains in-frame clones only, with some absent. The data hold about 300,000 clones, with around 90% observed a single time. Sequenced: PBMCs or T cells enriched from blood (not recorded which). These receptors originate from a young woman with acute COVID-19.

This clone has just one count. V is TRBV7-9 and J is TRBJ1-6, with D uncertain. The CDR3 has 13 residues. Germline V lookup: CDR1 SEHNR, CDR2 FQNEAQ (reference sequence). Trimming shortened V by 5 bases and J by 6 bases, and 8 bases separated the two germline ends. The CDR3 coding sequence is TGTGCCAGCAGCGAAACTCCTAATTCACCCCTCCACTTT. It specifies CASSETPNSPLHF.

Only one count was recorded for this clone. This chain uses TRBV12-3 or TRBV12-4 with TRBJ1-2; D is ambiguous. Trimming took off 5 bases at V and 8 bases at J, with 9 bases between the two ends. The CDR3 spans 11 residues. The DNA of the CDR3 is TGTGCCAGCAGTCTGGAGCAGGGCTACACCTTC. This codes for CASSLEQGYTF.

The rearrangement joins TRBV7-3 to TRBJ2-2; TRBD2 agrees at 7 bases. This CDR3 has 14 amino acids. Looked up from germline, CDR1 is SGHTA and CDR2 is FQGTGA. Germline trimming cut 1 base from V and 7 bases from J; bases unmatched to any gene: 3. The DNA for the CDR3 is TGTGCCAGCAGCTTAAGACTAGCTGGCGGGGAGCTGTTTTTT. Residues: CASSLRLAGGELFF.

The chain's CDR3 is CASSLGFGGPTNEKLFF. The CDR3 region has the DNA TGTGCCAGCAGCTTAGGTTTCGGGGGGCCGACTAATGAAAAACTGTTTTTT. V is TRBV7-9 and J is TRBJ1-4; D might be TRBD1 (6 bases). Trimming left V 1 base short and J 2 bases short, with 14 bases between. This CDR3 has 17 amino acids. Germline CDR1 reads SEHNR; CDR2 reads FQNEAQ (reference sequence). The whole variable domain, filled in from reference TRBV7-9 and TRBJ1-4, reads DTGVSQNPRHKITKRGQNVTFRCDPISEHNRLYWYRQTLGQGPEFLTYFQNEAQLEKSRLLSDRFSAERPKGSFSTLEIQRTEQGDSAMYLCASSLGFGGPTNEKLFFGSGTQLSVL.

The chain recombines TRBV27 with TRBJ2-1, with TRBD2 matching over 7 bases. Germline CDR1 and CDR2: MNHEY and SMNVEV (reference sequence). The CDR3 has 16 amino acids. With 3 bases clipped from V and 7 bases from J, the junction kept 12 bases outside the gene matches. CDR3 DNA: TGTGCCAGCAGTTTTATTTGGGCGGGAGTTGGGAATGAGCAGTTCTTC. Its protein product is CASSFIWAGVGNEQFF.

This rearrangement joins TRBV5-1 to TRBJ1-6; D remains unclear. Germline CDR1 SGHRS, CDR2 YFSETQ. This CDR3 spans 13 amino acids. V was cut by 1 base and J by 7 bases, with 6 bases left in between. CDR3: CASSLNQNSPLHF. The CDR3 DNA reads TGCGCCAGCAGCTTGAATCAAAATTCACCCCTCCACTTT.

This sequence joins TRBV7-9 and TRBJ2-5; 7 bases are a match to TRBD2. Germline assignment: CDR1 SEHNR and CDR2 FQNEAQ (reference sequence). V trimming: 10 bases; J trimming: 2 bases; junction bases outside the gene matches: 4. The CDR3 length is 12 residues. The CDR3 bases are TGTGCCACCGGACTAGAACAAGAGACCCAGTACTTC. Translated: CATGLEQETQYF.

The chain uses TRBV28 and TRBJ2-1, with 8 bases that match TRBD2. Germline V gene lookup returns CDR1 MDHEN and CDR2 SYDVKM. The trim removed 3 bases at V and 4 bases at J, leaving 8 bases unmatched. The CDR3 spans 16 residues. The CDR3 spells CASSLFPTSAYNEQFF. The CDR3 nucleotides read TGTGCCAGCAGTTTGTTTCCGACTAGCGCTTACAATGAGCAGTTCTTC.

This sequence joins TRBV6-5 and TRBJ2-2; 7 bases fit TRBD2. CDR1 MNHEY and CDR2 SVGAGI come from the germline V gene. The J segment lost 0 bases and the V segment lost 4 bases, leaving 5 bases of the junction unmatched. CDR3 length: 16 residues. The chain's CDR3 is CASSFFSGSNTGELFF. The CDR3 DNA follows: TGTGCCAGCAGTTTTTTTAGCGGGTCGAACACCGGGGAGCTGTTTTTT.

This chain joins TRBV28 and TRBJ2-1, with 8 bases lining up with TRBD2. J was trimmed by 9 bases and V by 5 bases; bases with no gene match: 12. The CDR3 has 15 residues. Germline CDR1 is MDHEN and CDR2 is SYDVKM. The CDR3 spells CASSLLAEGRGEQFF. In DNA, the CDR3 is TGTGCCAGCAGTCTACTAGCGGAGGGGCGTGGTGAGCAGTTCTTC.

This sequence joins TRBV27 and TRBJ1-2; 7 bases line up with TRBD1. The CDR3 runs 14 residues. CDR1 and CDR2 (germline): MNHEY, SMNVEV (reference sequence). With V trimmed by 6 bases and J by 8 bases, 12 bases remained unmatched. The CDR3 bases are TGTGCCAGCAGACTTACCGGGACAGCGAGCGGCTACACCTTC. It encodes CASRLTGTASGYTF.

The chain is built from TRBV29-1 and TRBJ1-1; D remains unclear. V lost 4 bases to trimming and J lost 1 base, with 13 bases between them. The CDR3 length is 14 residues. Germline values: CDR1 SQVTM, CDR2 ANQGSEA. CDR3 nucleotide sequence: TGCAGCGTTGCCACAAGGGAGGCGAACACTGAAGCTTTCTTT. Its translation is CSVATREANTEAFF.

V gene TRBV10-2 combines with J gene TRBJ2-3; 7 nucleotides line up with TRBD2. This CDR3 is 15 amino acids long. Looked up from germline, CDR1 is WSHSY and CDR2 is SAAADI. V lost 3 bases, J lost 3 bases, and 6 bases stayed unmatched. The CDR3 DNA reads TGCGCCAGCAGTGAAAGGTTAGCGGGTACAGATACGCAGTATTTT. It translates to CASSERLAGTDTQYF.

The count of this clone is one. The CDR3 bases are TGCGCCAGCAGCCCGTATCGGGACAGGGTCCGGAACACTGAAGCTTTCTTT. Residues: CASSPYRDRVRNTEAFF. The chain is built from TRBV5-1 and TRBJ1-1; 9 nucleotides line up with TRBD1. This CDR3 comprises 17 residues. CDR1 is SGHRS and CDR2 is YFSETQ in the germline V gene. After removal of 4 bases from V and 1 base from J, the junction contained 11 bases not matched to a gene.

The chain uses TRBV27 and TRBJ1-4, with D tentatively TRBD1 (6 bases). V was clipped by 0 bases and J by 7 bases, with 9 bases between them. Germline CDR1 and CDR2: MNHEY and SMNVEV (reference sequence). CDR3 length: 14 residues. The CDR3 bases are TGTGCCAGCAGTTTATCAGGGGGGGGTGAAAAACTGTTTTTT. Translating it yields CASSLSGGGEKLFF.

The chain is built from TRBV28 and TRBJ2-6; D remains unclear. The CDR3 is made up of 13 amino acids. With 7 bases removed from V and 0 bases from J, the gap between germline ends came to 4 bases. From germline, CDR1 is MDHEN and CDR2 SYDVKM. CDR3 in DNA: TGTGCCAGCACCCGCTCTGGGGCCAACGTCCTGACTTTC. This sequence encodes CASTRSGANVLTF.

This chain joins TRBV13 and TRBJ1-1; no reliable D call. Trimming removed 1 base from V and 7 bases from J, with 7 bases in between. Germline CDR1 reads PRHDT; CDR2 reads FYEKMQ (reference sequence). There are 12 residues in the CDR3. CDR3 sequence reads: CASSLAGLEAFF. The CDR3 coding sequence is TGTGCCAGCAGCTTAGCCGGTCTTGAAGCTTTCTTT. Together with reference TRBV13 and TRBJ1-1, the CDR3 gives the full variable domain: AAGVIQSPRHLIKEKRETATLKCYPIPRHDTVYWYQQGPGQDPQFLISFYEKMQSDKGSIPDRFSAQQFSDYHSELNMSSLELGDSALYFCASSLAGLEAFFGQGTRLTVV.

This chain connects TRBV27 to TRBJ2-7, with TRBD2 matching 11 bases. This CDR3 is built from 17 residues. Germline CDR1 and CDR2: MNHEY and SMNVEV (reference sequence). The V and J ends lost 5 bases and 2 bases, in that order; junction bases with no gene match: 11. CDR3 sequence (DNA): TGTGCCAGCAGTCGAAGCTTGGGACTAGCGGACACCTACGAGCAGTACTTC. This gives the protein CASSRSLGLADTYEQYF.

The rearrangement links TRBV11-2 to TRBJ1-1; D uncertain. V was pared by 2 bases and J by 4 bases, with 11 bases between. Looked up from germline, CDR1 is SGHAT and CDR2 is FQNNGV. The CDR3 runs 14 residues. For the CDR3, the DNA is TGTGCCAGCAGCTTATCACAGAAAGTCACTGAAGCTTTCTTT. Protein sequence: CASSLSQKVTEAFF. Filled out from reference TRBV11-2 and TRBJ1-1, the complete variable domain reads EAGVAQSPRYKIIEKRQSVAFWCNPISGHATLYWYQQILGQGPKLLIQFQNNGVVDDSQLPKDRFSAERLKGVDSTLKIQPAKLEDSAVYLCASSLSQKVTEAFFGQGTRLTVV.

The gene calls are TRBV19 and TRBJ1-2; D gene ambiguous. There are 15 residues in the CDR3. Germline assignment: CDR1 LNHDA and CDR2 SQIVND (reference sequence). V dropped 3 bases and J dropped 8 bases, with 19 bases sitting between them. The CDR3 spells CASSMTPFGESGYTF. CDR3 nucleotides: TGTGCCAGTAGTATGACCCCCTTTGGGGAGAGCGGCTACACCTTC. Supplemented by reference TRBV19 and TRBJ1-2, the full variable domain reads DGGITQSPKYLFRKEGQNVTLSCEQNLNHDAMYWYRQDPGQGLRLIYYSQIVNDFQKGDIAEGYSVSREKKESFPLTVTSAQKNPTAFYLCASSMTPFGESGYTFGSGTRLTVV.

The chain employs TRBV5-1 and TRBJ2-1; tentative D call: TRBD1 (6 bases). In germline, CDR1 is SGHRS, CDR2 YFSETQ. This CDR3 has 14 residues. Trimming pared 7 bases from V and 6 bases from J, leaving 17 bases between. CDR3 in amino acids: CASGGWPDVNEQFF. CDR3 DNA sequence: TGCGCCAGCGGGGGCTGGCCCGATGTCAATGAGCAGTTCTTC.

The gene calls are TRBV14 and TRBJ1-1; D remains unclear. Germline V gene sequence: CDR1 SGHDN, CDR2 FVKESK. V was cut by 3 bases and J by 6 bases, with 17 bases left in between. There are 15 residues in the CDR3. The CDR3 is CASSQNEGRLAEAFF. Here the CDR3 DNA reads TGTGCCAGCAGCCAGAATGAGGGCAGGTTGGCTGAAGCTTTCTTT.

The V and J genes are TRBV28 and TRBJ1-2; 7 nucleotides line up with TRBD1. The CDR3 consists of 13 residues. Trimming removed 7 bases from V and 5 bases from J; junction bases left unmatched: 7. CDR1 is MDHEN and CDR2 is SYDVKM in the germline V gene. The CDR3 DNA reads TGTGCCAGCAATCAGGGGGGAGGTTATGGCTACACCTTC. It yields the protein CASNQGGGYGYTF.

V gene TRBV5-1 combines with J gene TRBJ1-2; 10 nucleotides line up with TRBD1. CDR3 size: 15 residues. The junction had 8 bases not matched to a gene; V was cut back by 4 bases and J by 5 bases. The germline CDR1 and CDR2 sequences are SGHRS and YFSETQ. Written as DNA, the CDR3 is TGCGCCAGCAGCGGGACGGGACAGGGGATGTATGGCTACACCTTC. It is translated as CASSGTGQGMYGYTF.

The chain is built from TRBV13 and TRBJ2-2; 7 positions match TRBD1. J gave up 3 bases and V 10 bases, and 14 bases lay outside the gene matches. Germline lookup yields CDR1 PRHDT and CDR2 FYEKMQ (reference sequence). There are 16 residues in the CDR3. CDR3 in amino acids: CATPGGRDSYTGELFF. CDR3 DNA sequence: TGTGCCACCCCAGGAGGCCGGGACAGTTACACCGGGGAGCTGTTTTTT. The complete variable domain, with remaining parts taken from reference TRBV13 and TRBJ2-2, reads AAGVIQSPRHLIKEKRETATLKCYPIPRHDTVYWYQQGPGQDPQFLISFYEKMQSDKGSIPDRFSAQQFSDYHSELNMSSLELGDSALYFCATPGGRDSYTGELFFGEGSRLTVL.

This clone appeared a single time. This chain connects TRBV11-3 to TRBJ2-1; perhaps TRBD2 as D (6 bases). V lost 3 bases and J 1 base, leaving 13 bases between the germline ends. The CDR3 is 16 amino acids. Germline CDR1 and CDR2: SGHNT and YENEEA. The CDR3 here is CASSFRGGGSYNEQFF. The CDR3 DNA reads TGTGCCAGCAGCTTCCGGGGAGGTGGGTCCTACAATGAGCAGTTCTTC.

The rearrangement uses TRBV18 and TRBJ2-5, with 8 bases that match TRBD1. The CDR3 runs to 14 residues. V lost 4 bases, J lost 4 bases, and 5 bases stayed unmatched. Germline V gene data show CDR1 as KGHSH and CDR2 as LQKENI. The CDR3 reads CASSRSTGVETQYF. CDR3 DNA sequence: TGTGCCAGCTCACGCTCGACAGGGGTAGAGACCCAGTACTTC.